The sequence of this T cell receptor beta chain was determined in a study of cytomegalovirus exposure and HLA in healthy donors. Study-wide context: Tens of millions of unique TCRs, all from HLA-typed donors, were included in an early release of the data. Study-wide findings and caveats: In a later analysis, at a false discovery rate of 0.05, fewer than 20,000 TCR beta sequences were associated with HLA alleles. In an earlier analysis, about 87% or about 30%: the productive usage of most TCR beta V segments.

As to this clone: Its target is unknown.

Primers for the PCR totalled 60 Vbeta and 13 Jbeta. Data came from immunoSEQ multiplex PCR; TCRdb stores just in-frame clones and leaves some out. In the table there are roughly 180,000 clones, roughly 78% of which are singletons. Looked up from germline, CDR1 is MGHDK and CDR2 is SYGVNS. V dropped 2 bases and J dropped 8; count of bases not matched to a gene: 12. This CDR3 contains 16 residues. The chain couples TRBV25-1 to TRBJ1-2, with 9 bases matching TRBD1. This receptor was taken from a woman aged 45-65 years in good health and CMV-seropositive. The specimen was PBMCs. CDR3 region: CASSESRTGGVRGYTF. The CDR3 region has the DNA TGTGCCAGCAGTGAAAGTAGAACAGGGGGCGTCAGGGGCTACACCTTC.